The next 5 T cell receptor beta chains were all read from a single sample in a study of blood T cell repertoires in COVID-19. Produced via immunoSEQ multiplex PCR; TCRdb's table is partial and in-frame only. The data show some 300,000 clones, with about 90% seen just once and more than 0.9% held by the top ten. Sequencing was performed on PBMCs or T cells enriched from blood (not recorded which). All receptors derive from a woman aged 25 to 45 who had recovered from COVID-19.

V gene TRBV6-5 combines with J gene TRBJ2-2, with TRBD1 identical over 10 bases. The CDR3 covers 16 residues. Germline CDR1 reads MNHEY; CDR2 reads SVGAGI. The J segment lost 5 bases and the V segment lost 0 bases, leaving 3 bases of the junction unmatched. Written as DNA, the CDR3 is TGTGCCAGCAGTTACTCCGGACAGGGGGGTACCGGGGAGCTGTTTTTT. This codes for CASSYSGQGGTGELFF.

This chain links TRBV18 with TRBJ1-6; 7 bases line up with TRBD1. The ends lost 4 bases at V and 7 bases at J; junction bases unmatched: 4. The V gene's germline CDR1 is KGHSH and CDR2 LQKENI. This CDR3 region has 14 residues. This chain's CDR3 is CASSLDRRNSPLHF. The CDR3 nucleotides read TGTGCCAGCTCACTGGACAGGAGGAATTCACCCCTCCACTTT.

V is TRBV10-3 and J is TRBJ2-7; possible D gene TRBD2, 6 bases. Trimming removed 2 bases at V and 6 bases at J, with 14 bases between. Germline CDR1 ENHRY, CDR2 SYGVKD. This CDR3 region has 14 residues. Here the CDR3 DNA reads TGTGCCATCAGTGAGCGGCAGGGAGGTAGCGAGCAGTACTTC. This gives the protein CAISERQGGSEQYF.

The chain uses TRBV10-2 and TRBJ1-4; D remains unclear. V was shortened by 2 bases and J by 2 bases, with 9 bases between the two germline ends. The germline V gene encodes CDR1 WSHSY and CDR2 SAAADI. The CDR3 contains 15 residues. The CDR3 protein is CASSEDISTNEKLFF. The CDR3 DNA is TGCGCCAGCAGTGAGGACATTTCCACTAATGAAAAACTGTTTTTT.

This clone was picked up one time. The chain combines TRBV10-3 with TRBJ1-2; TRBD1 agrees at 8 bases. Germline CDR1 ENHRY, CDR2 SYGVKD. Germline trimming cut 10 bases from V and 0 bases from J; bases unmatched to any gene: 7. The CDR3 covers 14 residues. CDR3 sequence (DNA): TGTGCCACCAGGGGGACAGGAGCTAACTATGGCTACACCTTC. Protein sequence: CATRGTGANYGYTF.